A single sample gave rise to the 29 T cell receptor beta chains below, sequenced in a study of blood T cell repertoires in COVID-19. Sequenced by immunoSEQ multiplex PCR; TCRdb stores in-frame clones only, minus some. The repertoire holds about 150,000 clones, more than 65% seen once, with 4.2% in the top ten. The material sequenced was peripheral blood. These receptors were taken from a man in his 60s with acute or convalescent COVID-19.

In DNA, the CDR3 is TGTGCCAGCAGCCCGATTTCCGGGACAGGGGTTTACGAGCAGTACTTC. Its translation: CASSPISGTGVYEQYF. J is TRBJ2-7 and V is TRBV3-1 (or the pseudogene TRBV3-2); 10 positions agree with TRBD1. J gave up 4 bases and V 4 bases, and 10 bases lay outside the gene matches. CDR3 size: 16 residues. Germline-derived CDR1 and CDR2 are LGHDT and YNNKEL (reference sequence).

This rearrangement joins TRBV28 to TRBJ2-7; 11 bases are a match to TRBD2. V was clipped by 6 bases and J by 1 base; unmatched bases: 5. The CDR3 is 15 amino acids. Germline CDR1 reads MDHEN; CDR2 reads SYDVKM. The CDR3 nucleotides read TGTGCCAGCAGCCCAGGGACTAGCGGATCCTACGAGCAGTACTTC. It translates to CASSPGTSGSYEQYF.

The chain links TRBV10-3 to TRBJ2-1; TRBD2 agrees at 7 bases. The germline CDR1 and CDR2 sequences are ENHRY and SYGVKD. The CDR3 is made up of 15 amino acids. The V and J ends lost 5 bases and 4 bases, in that order; junction bases with no gene match: 8. CDR3 residues: CAISNSREGYNEQFF. In nucleotides, the CDR3 is TGTGCCATCAGTAACTCCAGGGAGGGGTACAATGAGCAGTTCTTC.

The chain couples TRBV12-3 or TRBV12-4 to TRBJ2-2; the D gene is possibly TRBD2 (6 bases). V was clipped by 7 bases and J by 5 bases, with 11 bases between them. This CDR3 region has 13 residues. CDR3 region: CASNPLATGELFF. The CDR3 coding sequence is TGTGCCAGCAACCCCCTAGCGACCGGGGAGCTGTTTTTT.

This chain uses TRBV6-5 with TRBJ2-5; 11 bases agree with TRBD2. The germline V gene encodes CDR1 MNHEY and CDR2 SVGAGI. This CDR3 has 13 residues. V shed 8 bases and J 7 bases; nucleotides not matched to a gene: 6. The CDR3 nucleotides are TGTGCCAGCCATTTTAGCGGGGGGGGGACCCAGTACTTC. Translation: CASHFSGGGTQYF.

The chain couples TRBV9 to TRBJ2-3; TRBD2 might be the D (6 bases). The V gene's germline CDR1 is SGDLS and CDR2 YYNGEE. The ends were cut back, 0 bases at V and 4 bases at J, with 9 bases in the middle. This CDR3 spans 14 amino acids. DNA of the CDR3: TGTGCCAGCAGCGTAGGGGGGGACTCAGATACGCAGTATTTT. This gives the protein CASSVGGDSDTQYF.

The chain is built from TRBV2 and TRBJ1-2, with 8 nucleotides matching TRBD1. V shed 2 bases, J shed 4 bases, and the junction held 9 bases outside the gene matches. CDR3 length: 16 amino acids. The germline CDR1 and CDR2 sequences are SNHLY and FYNNEI. CDR3 sequence: CASSETTTGAVYGYTF. CDR3 in DNA: TGTGCCAGCAGTGAAACTACGACAGGGGCGGTCTATGGCTACACCTTC.

This clone was picked up a small number of times. J is TRBJ2-1 and V is TRBV3-1 (or the pseudogene TRBV3-2), with 8 positions matching TRBD2. This CDR3 has 16 residues. CDR1 and CDR2 (germline): LGHDT, YNNKEL (reference sequence). V dropped 0 bases and J dropped 0; count of bases not matched to a gene: 1. CDR3 in amino acids: CASSQEGTSSYNEQFF. The CDR3 DNA sequence: TGTGCCAGCAGCCAAGAGGGGACTAGCTCCTACAATGAGCAGTTCTTC.

The chain employs TRBV12-3 or TRBV12-4 and TRBJ1-5; D is ambiguous. V was clipped by 0 bases and J by 12 bases, with 12 bases between them. CDR3 length: 13 amino acids. CDR3 residues: CASSLARDQVQHF. The CDR3 region has the DNA TGTGCCAGCAGTTTAGCGCGGGATCAGGTCCAGCATTTT.

This chain uses TRBV10-3 with TRBJ2-3; the match to TRBD2 covers 15 bases. J lost 1 base, V lost 6 bases, and 8 bases had no gene match. The CDR3 sequence is 18 residues long. Germline CDR1 ENHRY, CDR2 SYGVKD. The CDR3 loop is CAISRTSGRAGGTDTQYF. Here the CDR3 DNA reads TGTGCCATCAGCCGGACTAGCGGGAGGGCGGGGGGCACAGATACGCAGTATTTT.

This clone was counted at least ten times. The V gene is TRBV13, the J gene TRBJ2-7; D may be TRBD1 (7 bases). This CDR3 region has 13 residues. Germline V gene lookup returns CDR1 PRHDT and CDR2 FYEKMQ (reference sequence). Trimming took off 6 bases at V and 7 bases at J, with 16 bases between the two ends. CDR3 sequence: CASSGGGAREQYF. CDR3 in DNA: TGTGCCAGCAGTGGAGGGGGCGCGAGGGAGCAGTACTTC. Looking up the rest from reference TRBV13 and TRBJ2-7 gives the full variable domain: AAGVIQSPRHLIKEKRETATLKCYPIPRHDTVYWYQQGPGQDPQFLISFYEKMQSDKGSIPDRFSAQQFSDYHSELNMSSLELGDSALYFCASSGGGAREQYFGPGTRLTVT.

The V gene is TRBV19, the J gene TRBJ2-1, with no clear D. V was trimmed by 5 bases and J by 6 bases, leaving 14 bases between them. The germline gives CDR1 LNHDA, CDR2 SQIVND (reference sequence). The CDR3 is 14 residues long. The CDR3, as DNA: TGTGCCAGTAGTCCCCTAGTTGCGCGCAATGAGCAGTTCTTC. Its protein product is CASSPLVARNEQFF.

The genes are TRBV27 and TRBJ2-1; tentatively, D is TRBD1 (5 bases). CDR3 length: 15 residues. The germline V gene has CDR1 MNHEY and CDR2 SMNVEV (reference sequence). Trimming took off 6 bases at V and 2 bases at J, with 14 bases between the two ends. The CDR3 spells CASSPDTSTYNEQFF. The CDR3 DNA reads TGTGCCAGCAGCCCGGACACATCCACCTACAATGAGCAGTTCTTC.

V and J are TRBV9 and TRBJ2-3, with TRBD2 matching 7 bases. Germline V CDR1 and CDR2: SGDLS, YYNGEE. The CDR3 extends over 14 amino acids. Trimming at V came to 4 bases and at J to 5 bases, leaving 7 bases not matched to a gene. The CDR3 region is CASSPGDYRDTQYF. For the CDR3, the DNA is TGTGCCAGCAGCCCGGGGGACTACCGAGATACGCAGTATTTT.

The V gene is TRBV19, the J gene TRBJ1-1; D may be TRBD1 (5 bases). In germline, CDR1 is LNHDA, CDR2 SQIVND (reference sequence). Trimming removed 7 bases from V and 5 bases from J, with 20 bases in between. The CDR3 runs 15 residues. The CDR3 here is CASTSPQGVRTEAFF. CDR3 nucleotide sequence: TGTGCCAGTACTTCCCCGCAGGGTGTTCGGACTGAAGCTTTCTTT.

This clone turned up a few times. CDR3 DNA sequence: TGTGCCAGCAGCTTGGGAGGGACAGCCTCTACTGAAGCTTTCTTT. The encoded protein is CASSLGGTASTEAFF. The chain joins TRBV5-4 to TRBJ1-1; 7 bases are a match to TRBD1. Trimming at V came to 0 bases and at J to 5 bases, leaving 7 bases not matched to a gene. The CDR3 covers 15 residues. Germline-derived CDR1 and CDR2 are SGHNT and YYREEE (reference sequence). Together with reference TRBV5-4 and TRBJ1-1, the CDR3 gives the full variable domain: ETGVTQSPTHLIKTRGQQVTLRCSSQSGHNTVSWYQQALGQGPQFIFQYYREEENGRGNFPPRFSGLQFPNYSSELNVNALELDDSALYLCASSLGGTASTEAFFGQGTRLTVV.

The CDR3 protein is CASTKGQWSSYEQYF. DNA of the CDR3: TGTGCCAGCACTAAAGGACAGTGGAGCTCCTACGAGCAGTACTTC. The genes are TRBV6-5 and TRBJ2-7; weak D call: TRBD1 (6 bases). V was pared by 7 bases and J by 0 bases, with 16 bases between. CDR1 MNHEY and CDR2 SVGAGI come from the germline V gene. CDR3 length: 15 residues.

The rearrangement joins TRBV29-1 to TRBJ1-2, with D possibly TRBD1 on 6 matching bases. The CDR3 contains 14 residues. The germline gives CDR1 SQVTM, CDR2 ANQGSEA. Trimming cost V 7 bases and J 2 bases, with 17 bases left between them. The CDR3 DNA reads TGCAGCGCTGGGGGGGGCAGGACCAACTATGGCTACACCTTC. Amino acids: CSAGGGRTNYGYTF.

This clone came up once. V gene TRBV6-6 combines with J gene TRBJ1-4; 8 nucleotides match TRBD1. From germline, CDR1 is MNHNY and CDR2 SVGAGI (reference sequence). CDR3 size: 15 residues. After removal of 0 bases from V and 7 bases from J, the junction contained 4 bases not matched to a gene. CDR3 in amino acids: CASSYSGTGGEKLFF. The DNA for the CDR3 is TGTGCCAGCAGTTACTCCGGGACAGGAGGTGAAAAACTGTTTTTT.

This clone occurred a few times. The CDR3 loop is CASSAPGVNIQYF. CDR3 nucleotides: TGTGCCAGCAGCGCCCCCGGAGTCAACATTCAGTACTTC. The chain couples TRBV9 to TRBJ2-4; D gene unclear. The ends were cut back, 3 bases at V and 7 bases at J, with 11 bases in the middle. Germline V lookup: CDR1 SGDLS, CDR2 YYNGEE. This CDR3 region has 13 residues.

There are a few counts of this clone. This chain joins TRBV6-5 and TRBJ2-7, with 8 bases lining up with TRBD2. The V gene end was trimmed by 7 bases and the J gene end by 5 bases; junction bases not matched to a gene: 13. CDR1 and CDR2 (germline): MNHEY, SVGAGI. The CDR3 has 15 residues. CDR3: CASKHLSGSPHEQYF. The CDR3 nucleotides read TGTGCCAGCAAGCACCTCAGCGGGAGTCCCCACGAGCAGTACTTC.

The gene calls are TRBV7-3 and TRBJ2-3, with TRBD2 matching 10 bases. Trimming cost V 5 bases and J 0 bases; bases outside gene matches: 11. Germline V CDR1 and CDR2: SGHTA, FQGTGA. CDR3 length equals 18 residues. The CDR3 loop is CASSPFGLAVSSTDTQYF. In nucleotides, the CDR3 is TGTGCCAGCAGCCCCTTTGGACTAGCGGTTTCTAGCACAGATACGCAGTATTTT.

In DNA, the CDR3 is TGTGCCAGCAGCTCGGGACAGGGAATCACCGGGGAGCTGTTTTTT. Translation gives CASSSGQGITGELFF. The chain is built from TRBV7-9 and TRBJ2-2, with TRBD1 matching 9 bases. CDR3 length equals 15 residues. The V segment lost 4 bases and the J segment 4 bases; nucleotides outside the gene matches: 4. CDR1 is SEHNR and CDR2 is FQNEAQ in the germline V gene (reference sequence).

The genes are TRBV6-8 and TRBJ2-1, with 10 nucleotides matching TRBD1. CDR3 length equals 16 residues. Germline trimming cut 6 bases from V and 8 bases from J; bases unmatched to any gene: 13. The germline gives CDR1 MNHGY, CDR2 SAAAGT. This CDR3 reads CASSPRKDRGEDEQFF. The CDR3, as DNA: TGTGCCAGCAGCCCAAGAAAGGACAGGGGGGAGGATGAGCAGTTCTTC.

On this clone itself: One end of the junction varies from germline; a read error may be responsible. This chain uses TRBV20-1 with TRBJ2-5, with 10 bases lining up with TRBD2. CDR1 and CDR2 from the germline V gene are DFQATT and SNEGSKA (reference sequence). The CDR3 is 16 residues long. CDR3 nucleotide sequence: TGCAGTGCTAGTGGTGTGGCTAGCGGGAGCCAAGAGGCCCAGTACTTC. Translating gives CSASGVASGSQEAQYF.

This rearrangement joins TRBV11-2 to TRBJ2-3; no definite D call. Trimming shortened V by 5 bases and J by 5 bases, and 8 bases separated the two germline ends. The CDR3 extends over 12 amino acids. The V gene's germline CDR1 is SGHAT and CDR2 FQNNGV. The CDR3 bases are TGTGCCAGCAGCCCCCAGGAAGATACGCAGTATTTT. Translated: CASSPQEDTQYF.

This clone was observed a single time. The chain uses TRBV12-3 or TRBV12-4 and TRBJ2-4, with TRBD1 matching over 10 bases. With V trimmed by 5 bases and J by 11 bases, 6 bases remained unmatched. The CDR3 spans 13 residues. The CDR3 region is CASSGTGDAFQYF. For the CDR3, the DNA is TGTGCCAGCAGTGGGACAGGGGACGCTTTTCAGTACTTC.

This chain connects TRBV11-2 to TRBJ1-1; D unresolved. V lost 1 base and J lost 0, with 12 bases in between. The CDR3 runs to 16 residues. Germline V gene data show CDR1 as SGHAT and CDR2 as FQNNGV. Here the CDR3 reads CASSLGRARLNTEAFF. For the CDR3, the DNA is TGTGCCAGCAGCTTAGGGCGGGCGAGGCTGAACACTGAAGCTTTCTTT.

The rearrangement links TRBV27 to TRBJ2-6; the match to TRBD1 covers 8 bases. From germline, CDR1 is MNHEY and CDR2 SMNVEV (reference sequence). The CDR3 loop spans 17 amino acids. Germline trimming cut 8 bases from V and 0 bases from J; bases unmatched to any gene: 9. CDR3 residues: CASRGQGLLSGANVLTF. The CDR3 DNA reads as TGTGCCAGCCGAGGACAGGGTCTACTCTCTGGGGCCAACGTCCTGACTTTC.